These 28 T cell receptor beta chains were sequenced from one sample in a study of blood T cell repertoires in COVID-19. This table comes from immunoSEQ multiplex PCR, and its TCRdb copy is limited to in-frame clones, with some not included. The sample consists of roughly 160,000 clones, more than 80% of them appearing once. Input material: PBMCs or T cells enriched from blood (not recorded which). The receptors here all came from a man in his forties or fifties who had recovered from COVID-19.

This clone was seen a few times. The V call is TRBV12-2, the J call TRBJ1-2; the listed D gene, TRBD1, was not tested against the DNA. TRBV12-2 constitutes a pseudogene. This CDR3 is built from 17 residues. DNA for the CDR3: TGTGCAAGTCGCCCCAGCGGGACAGGCTTCTGCTTTCATGGCTACACCTTC. This sequence encodes CASRPSGTGFCFHGYTF.

The gene calls are TRBV27 and TRBJ1-3; D gene ambiguous. CDR1 and CDR2 (germline): MNHEY, SMNVEV (reference sequence). The CDR3 spans 14 residues. The ends were cut back, 5 bases at V and 0 bases at J, with 8 bases in the middle. This chain's CDR3 is CASSPRVSGNTIYF. In DNA, the CDR3 is TGTGCCAGCAGTCCCCGGGTCTCTGGAAACACCATATATTTT.

The chain is built from TRBV27 and TRBJ1-2; 10 nucleotides align to TRBD1. Looked up from germline, CDR1 is MNHEY and CDR2 is SMNVEV (reference sequence). Trimming removed 4 bases from V and 7 bases from J; junction bases left unmatched: 3. The CDR3 extends over 13 amino acids. The CDR3 sequence is CASSSGTGVGYTF. CDR3 sequence (DNA): TGTGCCAGCAGTTCCGGGACAGGGGTTGGCTACACCTTC.

This chain uses TRBV21-1 with TRBJ1-2; TRBD1 is the table's D call, not checked against the DNA. TRBV21-1 is reported as a pseudogene. This CDR3 has 17 residues. CDR3 in DNA: TGTGCCAGCAGTCGTAACAGGACGGGACAGACTAACTATGGCTACACCTTC. This translates into CASSRNRTGQTNYGYTF.

The chain uses TRBV24-1 and TRBJ2-3; TRBD2 aligns across 14 bases. The CDR3 is 15 residues long. Germline trimming cut 5 bases from V and 5 bases from J; bases unmatched to any gene: 2. Germline V CDR1 and CDR2: KGHDR, SFDVKD. The CDR3 reads CATSGGTSGGDTQYF. CDR3 DNA sequence: TGTGCCACCAGTGGTGGGACTAGCGGGGGAGATACGCAGTATTTT.

In its sample, this clone was seen once. V and J are TRBV3-1 (or the pseudogene TRBV3-2) and TRBJ2-3; 12 bases fit TRBD2. Germline V gene sequence: CDR1 LGHDT, CDR2 YNNKEL (reference sequence). The CDR3 runs to 15 residues. V dropped 3 bases and J dropped 3; count of bases not matched to a gene: 1. CDR3: CASSHLAGGTDTQYF. CDR3 DNA: TGTGCCAGCAGCCACCTAGCGGGGGGGACAGATACGCAGTATTTT.

This chain joins TRBV5-6 and TRBJ1-6, with 7 nucleotides matching TRBD1. Germline V gene sequence: CDR1 SGHDT, CDR2 YYEEEE. This CDR3 is 16 amino acids long. The J segment lost 2 bases and the V segment lost 3 bases, leaving 5 bases of the junction unmatched. The DNA of the CDR3 is TGTGCCAGCAGCTCACAGGGGCTTCCCTATAATTCACCCCTCCACTTT. Amino acids: CASSSQGLPYNSPLHF.

The chain carries TRBV18 and TRBJ1-6; weak D call: TRBD1 (5 bases). Germline V gene data show CDR1 as KGHSH and CDR2 as LQKENI. V lost 0 bases, J lost 12 bases, and 12 bases lay in between. The CDR3 runs to 14 residues. The CDR3 DNA sequence: TGTGCCAGCTCACCACCCACCGGGGGGGGACCCCTCCACTTT. Translation gives CASSPPTGGGPLHF.

This clone is termed medium-sized. J is TRBJ1-5 and V is TRBV7-9; 7 bases align to TRBD1. The CDR3 covers 13 residues. After removal of 2 bases from V and 5 bases from J, the junction contained 0 bases not matched to a gene. Germline loops: CDR1 SEHNR, CDR2 FQNEAQ (reference sequence). DNA of the CDR3: TGTGCCAGCAGCTTACAGGGGGATCAGCCCCAGCATTTT. Its protein is CASSLQGDQPQHF.

Of note for this clone: This specimen includes other DNA sequences encoding the same CDR3. The V call is TRBV5-1, the J call TRBJ1-3; 8 nucleotides agree with TRBD1. The ends lost 0 bases at V and 4 bases at J; junction bases unmatched: 3. The CDR3 is 15 residues long. CDR1 SGHRS and CDR2 YFSETQ come from the germline V gene. For the CDR3, the DNA is TGCGCCAGCAGCTTGGGGGGGACAGGAGGAAACACCATATATTTT. Residues: CASSLGGTGGNTIYF.

This clone has just one count. The rearrangement joins TRBV13 to TRBJ2-2, with a weak D call TRBD2 (6 bases). The V end was cut by 4 bases, the J end by 4 bases, with 13 bases between. The CDR3 contains 15 residues. Germline V CDR1 and CDR2: PRHDT, FYEKMQ (reference sequence). CDR3: CASSSRGAGTGELFF. CDR3 nucleotides: TGTGCCAGCAGCTCCCGCGGAGCGGGCACCGGGGAGCTGTTTTTT. The full variable domain, completed using reference TRBV13 and TRBJ2-2, is AAGVIQSPRHLIKEKRETATLKCYPIPRHDTVYWYQQGPGQDPQFLISFYEKMQSDKGSIPDRFSAQQFSDYHSELNMSSLELGDSALYFCASSSRGAGTGELFFGEGSRLTVL.

The V call is TRBV3-1 (or the pseudogene TRBV3-2), the J call TRBJ2-1; 9 nucleotides line up with TRBD2. From germline, CDR1 is LGHDT and CDR2 YNNKEL (reference sequence). The CDR3 is 19 amino acids. Losses at the gene ends were 2 bases for V and 6 bases for J; bases not matched to a gene: 17. CDR3 sequence: CASSQPALLRGGISNEQFF. CDR3 nucleotide sequence: TGTGCCAGCAGCCAACCGGCCCTTTTGCGGGGGGGCATCTCCAATGAGCAGTTCTTC.

The chain joins TRBV21-1 to TRBJ1-1; TRBD1 is the table's D call, not checked against the DNA. TRBV21-1 is marked as a pseudogene. The CDR3 is 21 amino acids. For the CDR3, the DNA is TGTGCCAGCAGCAAAGTTCCGGGGACAGGCCCTTTTGCGCGAGCTGGGGGCCAAGCTTTCTTT. Translated, it gives CASSKVPGTGPFARAGGQAFF.

This clone appeared a single time. The chain has TRBV18 and TRBJ1-1; perhaps TRBD1 as D (5 bases). Germline CDR1 KGHSH, CDR2 LQKENI. This CDR3 comprises 16 residues. V was pared by 3 bases and J by 5 bases, with 19 bases between. DNA for the CDR3: TGTGCCAGCTCACCCCGGCCCGGTAGACAGTGGACTGAAGCTTTCTTT. This sequence encodes CASSPRPGRQWTEAFF.

V is TRBV11-2 and J is TRBJ2-1; D may be TRBD1 (6 bases). The CDR3 is 15 amino acids. Germline CDR1 and CDR2: SGHAT and FQNNGV. The V end lost 0 bases, the J end lost 7 bases, and 13 bases lay between the germline ends. CDR3 in amino acids: CASSLDSGEWNEQFF. CDR3 coding DNA: TGTGCCAGCAGCTTAGACTCAGGGGAGTGGAATGAGCAGTTCTTC.

This chain uses TRBV11-2 with TRBJ1-2, with TRBD1 as a possible D gene (5 bases). V dropped 5 bases and J dropped 8 bases, with 18 bases sitting between them. The CDR3 extends over 14 amino acids. CDR1 and CDR2 (germline): SGHAT, FQNNGV. CDR3 in DNA: TGTGCCAGCAGCCCGCTCGGGGCCGGGGGGGGCTACACCTTC. Encoded protein: CASSPLGAGGGYTF.

The V and J genes are TRBV5-1 and TRBJ2-3; TRBD2 agrees at 7 bases. V lost 3 bases to trimming and J lost 1 base; unmatched junction nucleotides: 5. The CDR3 length is 15 residues. The germline gives CDR1 SGHRS, CDR2 YFSETQ. CDR3 bases: TGCGCCAGCAGCTCTGGGAGGGAGGGCACAGATACGCAGTATTTT. It encodes CASSSGREGTDTQYF.

The rearrangement links TRBV7-3 to TRBJ1-1, with 9 bases that match TRBD1. J was trimmed by 1 base and V by 5 bases; bases with no gene match: 5. In germline, CDR1 is SGHTA, CDR2 FQGTGA. This CDR3 is 15 amino acids long. The CDR3 loop is CASSATGGANTEAFF. The CDR3 region has the DNA TGTGCCAGCAGCGCCACAGGGGGCGCGAACACTGAAGCTTTCTTT.

This chain links TRBV4-1 with TRBJ1-2; D perhaps matches TRBD1 (6 bases). This CDR3 contains 16 residues. Looked up from germline, CDR1 is MGHRA and CDR2 is YSYEKL. The germline V and J ends were trimmed by 1 base and 4 bases, with 16 bases remaining between them. The CDR3: CASSQVGGRGGYGYTF. Written as DNA, the CDR3 is TGCGCCAGCAGCCAAGTTGGGGGCAGGGGCGGCTATGGCTACACCTTC.

The chain recombines TRBV11-2 with TRBJ2-5; 7 bases agree with TRBD2. Germline V gene lookup returns CDR1 SGHAT and CDR2 FQNNGV. CDR3 size: 13 residues. The ends lost 2 bases at V and 5 bases at J; junction bases unmatched: 2. The CDR3 is CASSLSGRETQYF. The CDR3 DNA follows: TGTGCCAGCAGCTTATCCGGGAGGGAGACCCAGTACTTC.

This chain links TRBV7-8 with TRBJ1-4; D possibly corresponds to TRBD1 (6 bases). In germline, CDR1 is SGHVS, CDR2 FQNEAQ. CDR3 length equals 15 residues. The V end lost 4 bases, the J end lost 5 bases, and 14 bases lay between the germline ends. CDR3 loop: CASSWMTGPNEKLFF. The CDR3 coding sequence is TGTGCCAGCAGCTGGATGACAGGACCAAATGAAAAACTGTTTTTT.

The genes are TRBV20-1 and TRBJ1-6; perhaps TRBD1 as D (6 bases). The germline gives CDR1 DFQATT, CDR2 SNEGSKA (reference sequence). The CDR3 contains 10 residues. Trimming left V 6 bases short and J 16 bases short, with 13 bases between. CDR3 loop: CSAKGGDLHF. In DNA, the CDR3 is TGCAGTGCCAAGGGGGGGGATCTCCACTTT.

V and J are TRBV3-1 (or the pseudogene TRBV3-2) and TRBJ1-3, with TRBD1 identical over 12 bases. Trimming took 4 bases from V and 7 from J; bases not matched to a gene: 8. The CDR3 runs to 16 residues. Germline CDR1 and CDR2: LGHDT and YNNKEL (reference sequence). The CDR3 protein is CASSRGTGGKSNTIYF. The CDR3 DNA sequence: TGTGCCAGCAGCCGAGGGACAGGGGGCAAGAGTAACACCATATATTTT.

This rearrangement joins TRBV7-9 to TRBJ2-5, with D unclear. V gave up 2 bases and J gave up 6 bases, with 4 bases separating them. This CDR3 spans 11 amino acids. In germline, CDR1 is SEHNR, CDR2 FQNEAQ (reference sequence). CDR3 nucleotides: TGTGCCAGCAGCTTAAGCCAGACCCAGTACTTC. This sequence encodes CASSLSQTQYF.

V gene TRBV24-1 combines with J gene TRBJ2-1; the D gene is possibly TRBD2 (6 bases). Germline V gene data show CDR1 as KGHDR and CDR2 as SFDVKD. CDR3 length equals 14 residues. V lost 5 bases and J lost 5, with 12 bases in between. This CDR3 is CATSGGAGNNEQFF. The DNA for the CDR3 is TGTGCCACCAGTGGGGGAGCGGGTAACAATGAGCAGTTCTTC.

This chain uses TRBV7-2 with TRBJ1-6; 10 bases align to TRBD1. Germline assignment: CDR1 SGHTA and CDR2 FQGNSA. This CDR3 is 16 amino acids long. Trimming at V came to 4 bases and at J to 10 bases, leaving 10 bases not matched to a gene. The CDR3 region is CASSSDRGLIGSPLHF. The CDR3 coding sequence is TGTGCCAGCAGCTCAGACAGGGGGCTTATAGGATCACCCCTCCACTTT.

The chain recombines TRBV6-5 with TRBJ1-1; D gene ambiguous. Germline lookup yields CDR1 MNHEY and CDR2 SVGAGI. Trimming took 0 bases from V and 5 from J, leaving 7 bases between them. This CDR3 is 13 amino acids long. CDR3 sequence (DNA): TGTGCCAGCAGTTACTCGACGGGGACTGAAGCTTTCTTT. Amino acid sequence: CASSYSTGTEAFF.

V and J are TRBV29-1 and TRBJ1-2; 7 bases are shared with TRBD1. The CDR3 sequence is 15 residues long. The trim removed 2 bases at V and 6 bases at J, leaving 12 bases unmatched. CDR1 is SQVTM and CDR2 is ANQGSEA in the germline V gene. CDR3 amino acids: CSVEQYRGNQNGYTF. The CDR3, as DNA: TGCAGCGTTGAACAGTACAGGGGTAATCAGAATGGCTACACCTTC.